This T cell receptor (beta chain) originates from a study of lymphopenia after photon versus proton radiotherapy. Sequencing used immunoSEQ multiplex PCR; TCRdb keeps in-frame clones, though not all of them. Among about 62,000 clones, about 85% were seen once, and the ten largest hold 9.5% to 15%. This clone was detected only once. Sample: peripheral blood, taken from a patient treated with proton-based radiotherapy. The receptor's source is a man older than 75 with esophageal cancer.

The CDR3: CASSLGLRSRAEAFF. In DNA, the CDR3 is TGTGCCAGCAGCTTGGGTTTAAGGAGCAGGGCTGAAGCTTTCTTT. The chain links TRBV7-2 to TRBJ1-1; D might be TRBD1 (5 bases). The CDR3 covers 15 residues. V lost 3 bases and J 6 bases, leaving 17 bases between the germline ends. The germline V gene encodes CDR1 SGHTA and CDR2 FQGNSA.